Below are 5 T cell receptor beta chains sequenced from a single sample in a study of identical twins. TCRdb reprocessed the 5' RACE reads via MiXCR and lists one record per CDR3 protein. The repertoire consists of 690,000 or so distinct CDR3 sequences, with over 8.5% occurring once and the leading ten covering around 0.98%. These sequences were also reported in another study, on yellow fever vaccine responses in identical twins.

The specimen was PBMCs. These TCRs come from a woman aged 18-30 years in good health.

The genes are TRBV5-6 and TRBJ2-7, with 9 bases identical to TRBD1. This CDR3 contains 14 residues. The V segment lost 4 bases and the J segment 5 bases; nucleotides outside the gene matches: 7. CDR1 is SGHDT and CDR2 is YYEEEE in the germline V gene. This CDR3 reads CASSPDRGFHEQYF. The CDR3 DNA sequence: TGTGCCAGCAGCCCCGACAGGGGGTTCCACGAGCAGTACTTC. The whole variable domain, remainder taken from reference TRBV5-6 and TRBJ2-7, is DAGVTQSPTHLIKTRGQQVTLRCSPKSGHDTVSWYQQALGQGPQFIFQYYEEEERQRGNFPDRFSGHQFPNYSSELNVNALLLGDSALYLCASSPDRGFHEQYFGPGTRLTVT.

This clonotype was recorded at least ten times. The V and J genes are TRBV5-1 and TRBJ2-1; D perhaps matches TRBD1 (5 bases). The CDR3 runs to 14 residues. V lost 4 bases, J lost 7 bases, and 15 bases lay in between. Germline V gives CDR1 SGHRS, CDR2 YFSETQ. CDR3 amino acids: CASSPYRLGNEQFF. The CDR3, as DNA: TGCGCCAGCAGCCCTTACAGGCTGGGGAATGAGCAGTTCTTC.

This clonotype was seen only a few times. V and J are TRBV7-9 and TRBJ2-3, with 8 bases aligning to TRBD2. The V and J ends lost 3 bases and 4 bases, in that order; junction bases with no gene match: 9. Germline loops: CDR1 SEHNR, CDR2 FQNEAQ (reference sequence). This CDR3 spans 16 amino acids. As DNA, the CDR3 is TGTGCCAGCAGCTTGGGGCTAGCGGGTTGGGCAGATACGCAGTATTTT. Translating it yields CASSLGLAGWADTQYF.

The chain links TRBV9 to TRBJ2-3; D uncertain. The V gene's germline CDR1 is SGDLS and CDR2 YYNGEE. The CDR3 is 14 residues long. V was pared by 2 bases and J by 3 bases, with 10 bases between. For the CDR3, the DNA is TGTGCCAGCAGCGTGGGTCAGACAACAGATACGCAGTATTTT. It specifies CASSVGQTTDTQYF.

This clonotype was seen only a few times. This chain links TRBV20-1 with TRBJ2-5, with 12 bases lining up with TRBD2. V trimming: 2 bases; J trimming: 3 bases; junction bases outside the gene matches: 22. Per the germline V gene, CDR1 is DFQATT and CDR2 is SNEGSKA (reference sequence). The CDR3 is 21 residues long. This CDR3 is CSARTGLYNGLAGSLEETQYF. The DNA for the CDR3 is TGCAGTGCTAGAACCGGCCTCTACAACGGACTAGCGGGGTCCCTGGAAGAGACCCAGTACTTC.